The rows below give T cell receptor beta chains drawn from one sample of a study of T cells after yellow fever vaccination. Via MiXCR, TCRdb re-called the 5' RACE reads, giving one row per CDR3 protein. The sample lists fewer than 650,000 distinct CDR3 sequences, 21% seen once, with around 16% in the top ten. Specimen: PBMCs, collected around 3 weeks after the first yellow fever vaccination. Receptor source: a man in his late teens or twenties who received the YFV17D yellow fever vaccine. The CDR3 runs from the conserved cysteine through the conserved F or W. Each record gives: CDR3 DNA, CDR3 protein, V gene, clone size, D gene, J gene. D genes are given only for firm matches. Clone size is given for some rows only: seen once, a few or many times, or a class if the clone is expanded.

CDR3 DNA: TGTGCCAGCAGCTTAGCCAGGGAACGAGAGACCCAGTACTTC; CDR3 protein: CASSLARERETQYF; V gene: TRBV7-2; clone size: -; D gene: -; J gene: TRBJ2-5
CDR3 DNA: TGCAGCGTCCAGCCTAGCGGGGGGGCGGCCGGGGAGCTGTTTTTT; CDR3 protein: CSVQPSGGAAGELFF; V gene: TRBV29-1; clone size: -; D gene: TRBD2; J gene: TRBJ2-2
CDR3 DNA: TGTGCCAGCAATCTAGGGACAGGGGGAGAGACCCAGTACTTC; CDR3 protein: CASNLGTGGETQYF; V gene: TRBV6-5; clone size: -; D gene: TRBD1; J gene: TRBJ2-5
CDR3 DNA: TGTGCCAGCAGCCTGACAAGCGAGCAGTACTTC; CDR3 protein: CASSLTSEQYF; V gene: TRBV12-3/TRBV12-4; clone size: -; D gene: -; J gene: TRBJ2-7
CDR3 DNA: TGTGCCAGCAGCCAAGGGAGCCCTAGCACAGATACGCAGTATTTT; CDR3 protein: CASSQGSPSTDTQYF; V gene: TRBV4-2; clone size: few; D gene: -; J gene: TRBJ2-3
CDR3 DNA: TGTGCCAGCAGCGTCTTCATGGGCAGGGCGTACGAGCAGTACTTC; CDR3 protein: CASSVFMGRAYEQYF; V gene: TRBV7-9; clone size: -; D gene: -; J gene: TRBJ2-7
CDR3 DNA: TGTGCCAGCAGCCGTGGGTGGCAGGCTCTTAATGAAAAACTGTTTTTT; CDR3 protein: CASSRGWQALNEKLFF; V gene: TRBV7-9; clone size: few; D gene: -; J gene: TRBJ1-4
CDR3 DNA: TGCGCCAGCAGCCCCACCCTGCAATTTGGAAAACTGTTTTTT; CDR3 protein: CASSPTLQFGKLFF; V gene: TRBV4-1; clone size: few; D gene: -; J gene: TRBJ1-4
CDR3 DNA: TGTGCCAGCAGCGTGACACCGGGACCCTACGAGCAGTACTTC; CDR3 protein: CASSVTPGPYEQYF; V gene: TRBV9; clone size: many; D gene: -; J gene: TRBJ2-7
CDR3 DNA: TGTGCCAGCACCGACTTTCCCAGCACAGATACGCAGTATTTT; CDR3 protein: CASTDFPSTDTQYF; V gene: TRBV12-3/TRBV12-4; clone size: -; D gene: -; J gene: TRBJ2-3
CDR3 DNA: TGTGCCAGCAGTCTTGGGACCCTAACTGAAGCTTTCTTT; CDR3 protein: CASSLGTLTEAFF; V gene: TRBV12-3/TRBV12-4; clone size: -; D gene: -; J gene: TRBJ1-1
CDR3 DNA: TGCGCCAGCAGCTTGGATGGGGCTAGCAATCAGCCCCAGCATTTT; CDR3 protein: CASSLDGASNQPQHF; V gene: TRBV5-1; clone size: many; D gene: -; J gene: TRBJ1-5
CDR3 DNA: TGCGCCAGCAGCGAGACCCCGGATAGGGAAAAACTGTTTTTT; CDR3 protein: CASSETPDREKLFF; V gene: TRBV4-3; clone size: few; D gene: -; J gene: TRBJ1-4
CDR3 DNA: TGTGCCAGCACCCACGATAGTGGCTCCTATAATTCACCCCTCCACTTT; CDR3 protein: CASTHDSGSYNSPLHF; V gene: TRBV27; clone size: -; D gene: -; J gene: TRBJ1-6